This TCR beta chain stems from a study of blood T cells in healthy people across ages. Study-wide results and caveats: Roughly linearly, TCR beta diversity per million T cells fell as age increased. Possibly confounding the expanded clonotype changes was the fact that donor CMV status was unknown. PBMCs that were unsorted prevented a conclusive naive versus antigen-experienced comparison.

Together with a sample-barcoded 5' primer, a J-beta primer mix was included in a second PCR lasting roughly 6 to 12 cycles. TCRdb re-called the 5' RACE reads with MiXCR, one entry per CDR3 protein. The sample holds some 640,000 distinct CDR3 sequences, about half seen once. About this clonotype: The antigen remains undetermined.

The CDR3 runs 14 residues. Per germline, CDR1 GTSNPN and CDR2 SVGIG (reference sequence). V gave up 3 bases and J gave up 2 bases, with 13 bases separating them. The sample comprised blood. The sequence was obtained from a woman aged 55-70 years in good health. The chain joins TRBV30 to TRBJ1-2; the D is unclear. DNA for the CDR3: TGTGCCTGGAGGTCAGCCTCTGAAAACTATGGCTACACCTTC. Translating it yields CAWRSASENYGYTF. The full variable domain, rest sourced from reference TRBV30 and TRBJ1-2, is SQTIHQWPATLVQPVGSPLSLECTVEGTSNPNLYWYRQAAGRGLQLLFYSVGIGQISSEVPQNLSASRPQDRQFILSSKKLLLSDSGFYLCAWRSASENYGYTFGSGTRLTVV.